The text below deals with one TCR beta chain. This clonotype was observed many times. Its antigen is unknown. No qualities accompany the bases; no much larger clone lies one base away. The library came from multiplex PCR. Sequencing took place on an Illumina HiSeq 4000. TCR beta libraries were built with iRepertoire HTBI primers and Arm-PCR amplification of CDR3 regions. PCR products were gel purified before sequencing. The paper's data handling went like this. Gene usage analysis of CDR3 amino acid clonotypes used the 50 to 70 TRBV and some 15 TRBJ segments found across samples. COPE and FqMerger were used to merge filtered high-quality paired reads into contigs. BLAST was used to align contigs to IMGT TRBV, TRBD and TRBJ reference genes, with CDR3 defined following IMGT. Any clonotype with a frequency above 0.1% was counted as a highly expanded clone. Shannon entropy was used to measure repertoire diversity, and the Gini coefficient was used to measure V-J evenness. Public clonotypes were defined as clonotypes shared by more than one individual. The public reads were run again by TCRdb, first through fastp at Q25 and then through MiXCR, and only productive beta chains were kept. Entries that share a CDR3 protein sequence are merged under the most common genes and DNA. TCRdb assigned the V and J calls; the authors' analysis was not used. In all, the sample holds some 340,000 distinct CDR3 sequences, and roughly 24% of those were seen once. The ten largest clones capture roughly a quarter of the sample.

This specimen belongs to a study of regulatory T cells in long-lasting Graves disease (dated by TCRdb to the early 2020s). At the level of the whole study: Persistent Graves' disease meant more than 5 years of antithyroid drug treatment with TSH receptor autoantibodies that stayed positive. Patients with persistent Graves' disease were compared with patients with newly diagnosed Graves' disease using TCR sequencing and RNA sequencing of peripheral blood. The study was conducted in China and was registered as a clinical trial. A total of approximately 35 samples underwent TCR sequencing: about 13 from persistent and some 20 from newly diagnosed Graves' disease patients. On average, persistent Graves' disease patients in the clinical cohort had been on antithyroid drugs for approximately 10 years.

The time point label here, explained by the study, means: persistent/refractory GD, antithyroid drugs over 5 years with positive TRAb. For both TCR sequencing and RNA sequencing, RNA was extracted from PBMCs using TRIzol. The diagnosis of Graves' disease followed American Thyroid Association guidelines. Patients for the study were recruited at an endocrinology department in Xi'an, China. From each patient, around 9.3 milliliters of peripheral blood was collected into an EDTA anticoagulant tube. Ficoll Paque Plus density gradient separation was used to isolate PBMCs, and no further T cell sorting was done. RNA quality was checked with an Agilent 2100 Bioanalyzer and agarose gel, and concentration with a NanoDrop 2000. Broad study findings and their caveats: TRBV28, TRBJ1-2 and TRBJ2-5 were preferentially used in persistent disease, while TRBV20-1 and TRBJ2-1 were favored in newly diagnosed disease. The authors noted that the small sample size was a limitation that may lower accuracy. Patients with persistent disease shared more public clonotypes (over 2,500) than newly diagnosed patients did (approximately 990). Peripheral blood alone was examined, since thyroid tissue, which constituted the primary lesion, could not be accessed. Sequencing and analysis were limited to the TCR beta chain. Compared with newly diagnosed patients, persistent Graves' disease patients had lower TCR Shannon entropy and fewer highly expanded clones, which suggests clonal expansion.

Looking up the germline V gene (reference sequence) yields CDR1 MNHEY and CDR2 SMNVEV. V and J lose 6 bases and 0 bases, and a span of 11 bases separates them. The CDR3 spans 14 residues, from the cysteine through the phenylalanine. Kept here is only the CDR3 DNA, which spans 42 bases and is read in frame from base 1. The input for sequencing was peripheral blood mononuclear cells (PBMCs), taken when the disease was refractory, from a patient treated with antithyroid drugs. The receptor was isolated from a woman aged 40 to 50 with Graves disease. Donor details come from another sample of the same person, matched by shared clones. The rearranged chain carries TRBV27 and TRBJ1-1; the D gene is unclear. The CDR3 protein is CASRPVGMNTEAFF. The nucleotide sequence is given as TGTGCCAGCAGGCCGGTGGGAATGAACACTGAAGCTTTCTTT.